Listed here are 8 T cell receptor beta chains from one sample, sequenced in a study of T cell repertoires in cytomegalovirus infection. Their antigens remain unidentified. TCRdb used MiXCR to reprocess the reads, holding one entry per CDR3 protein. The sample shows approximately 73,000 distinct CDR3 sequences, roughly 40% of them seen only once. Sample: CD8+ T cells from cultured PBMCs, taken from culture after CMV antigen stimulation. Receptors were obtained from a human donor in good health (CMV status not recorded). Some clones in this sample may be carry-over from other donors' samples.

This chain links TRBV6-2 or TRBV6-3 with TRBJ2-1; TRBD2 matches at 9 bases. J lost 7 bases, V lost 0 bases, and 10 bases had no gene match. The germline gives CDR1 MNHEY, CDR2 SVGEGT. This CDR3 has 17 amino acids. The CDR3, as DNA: TGTGCCAGCAGTTACTCGTTCGAGCTAGCGGGGCATAATGAGCAGTTCTTC. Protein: CASSYSFELAGHNEQFF.

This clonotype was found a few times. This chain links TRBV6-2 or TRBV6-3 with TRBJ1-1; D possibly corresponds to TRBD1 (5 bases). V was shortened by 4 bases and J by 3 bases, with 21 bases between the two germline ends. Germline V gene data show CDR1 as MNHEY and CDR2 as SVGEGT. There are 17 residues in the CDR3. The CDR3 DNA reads TGTGCCAGCAGTTTAATGCGGCAGGGAACCAGGGACACTGAAGCTTTCTTT. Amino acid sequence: CASSLMRQGTRDTEAFF.

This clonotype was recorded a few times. CDR3 nucleotide sequence: TGCGCCAGCAGCCTGGGACTAGCGGGTGTCAATGAGCAGTTCTTC. This translates into CASSLGLAGVNEQFF. The chain has TRBV10-2 and TRBJ2-1; 12 bases agree with TRBD2. Germline trimming cut 6 bases from V and 6 bases from J; bases unmatched to any gene: 6. The CDR3 runs to 15 residues. Looked up from germline, CDR1 is WSHSY and CDR2 is SAAADI.

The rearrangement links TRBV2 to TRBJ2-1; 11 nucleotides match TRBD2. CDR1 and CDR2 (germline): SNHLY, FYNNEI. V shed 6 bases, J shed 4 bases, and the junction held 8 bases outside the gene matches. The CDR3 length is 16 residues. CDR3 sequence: CASSEPGLAVYNEQFF. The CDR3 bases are TGTGCCAGCAGCGAACCGGGACTAGCGGTGTACAATGAGCAGTTCTTC.

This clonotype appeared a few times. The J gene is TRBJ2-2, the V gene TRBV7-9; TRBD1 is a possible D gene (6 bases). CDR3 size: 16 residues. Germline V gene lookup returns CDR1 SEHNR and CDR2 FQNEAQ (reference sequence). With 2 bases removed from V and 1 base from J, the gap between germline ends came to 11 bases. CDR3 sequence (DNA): TGTGCCAGCAGCTTACTTTTCAGGGGGAACACCGGGGAGCTGTTTTTT. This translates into CASSLLFRGNTGELFF.

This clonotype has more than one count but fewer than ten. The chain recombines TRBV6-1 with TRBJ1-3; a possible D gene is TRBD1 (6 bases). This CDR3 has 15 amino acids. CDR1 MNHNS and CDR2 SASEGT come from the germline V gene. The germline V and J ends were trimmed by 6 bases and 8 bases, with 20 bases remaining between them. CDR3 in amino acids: CASRDWGANQDTIYF. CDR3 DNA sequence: TGTGCCAGCAGGGATTGGGGGGCGAACCAGGACACCATATATTTT.

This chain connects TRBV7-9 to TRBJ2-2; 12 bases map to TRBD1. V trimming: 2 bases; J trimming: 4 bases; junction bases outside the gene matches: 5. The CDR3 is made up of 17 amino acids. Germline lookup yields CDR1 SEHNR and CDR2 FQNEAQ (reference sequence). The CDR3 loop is CASSLSPGQGATGELFF. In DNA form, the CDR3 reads TGTGCCAGCAGCTTATCCCCGGGACAGGGGGCCACCGGGGAGCTGTTTTTT.

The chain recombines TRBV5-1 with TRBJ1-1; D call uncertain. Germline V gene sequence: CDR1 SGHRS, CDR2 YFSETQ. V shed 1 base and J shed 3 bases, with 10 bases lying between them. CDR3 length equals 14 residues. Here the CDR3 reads CASSLIGMDTEAFF. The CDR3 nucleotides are TGCGCCAGCAGCTTGATAGGGATGGACACTGAAGCTTTCTTT.